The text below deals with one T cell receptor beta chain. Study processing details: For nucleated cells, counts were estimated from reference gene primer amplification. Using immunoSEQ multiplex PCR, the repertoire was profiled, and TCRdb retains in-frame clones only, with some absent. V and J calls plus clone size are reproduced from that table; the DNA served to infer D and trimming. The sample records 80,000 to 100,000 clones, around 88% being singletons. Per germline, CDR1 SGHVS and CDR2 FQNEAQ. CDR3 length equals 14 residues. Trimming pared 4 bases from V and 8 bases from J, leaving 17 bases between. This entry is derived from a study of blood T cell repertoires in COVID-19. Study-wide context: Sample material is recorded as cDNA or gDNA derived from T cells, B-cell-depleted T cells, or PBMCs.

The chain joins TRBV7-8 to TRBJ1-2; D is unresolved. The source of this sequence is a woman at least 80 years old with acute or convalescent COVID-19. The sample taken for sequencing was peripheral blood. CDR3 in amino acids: CASSSELRSRGYTF. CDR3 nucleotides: TGTGCCAGCAGCTCTGAGCTTCGATCGAGGGGCTACACCTTC.